The text below deals with one T cell receptor beta chain. TCRdb's table, derived via immunoSEQ multiplex PCR, lists solely in-frame clones and lacks some. The repertoire holds some 66,000 clones, with 91% as singletons. The V gene's germline CDR1 is SEHNR and CDR2 FQNEAQ (reference sequence). There are 15 residues in the CDR3. The V segment lost 4 bases and the J segment 1 base; nucleotides outside the gene matches: 5. These data originate in a study of blood T cell repertoires in COVID-19. J is TRBJ1-1 and V is TRBV7-9; 8 positions agree with TRBD1. The sample comprised peripheral blood. The clonotype originates from a human donor in a cohort sampled during active COVID-19. CDR3 sequence: CASSYGTGANTEAFF. CDR3 bases: TGTGCCAGCAGCTACGGGACAGGAGCGAACACTGAAGCTTTCTTT.